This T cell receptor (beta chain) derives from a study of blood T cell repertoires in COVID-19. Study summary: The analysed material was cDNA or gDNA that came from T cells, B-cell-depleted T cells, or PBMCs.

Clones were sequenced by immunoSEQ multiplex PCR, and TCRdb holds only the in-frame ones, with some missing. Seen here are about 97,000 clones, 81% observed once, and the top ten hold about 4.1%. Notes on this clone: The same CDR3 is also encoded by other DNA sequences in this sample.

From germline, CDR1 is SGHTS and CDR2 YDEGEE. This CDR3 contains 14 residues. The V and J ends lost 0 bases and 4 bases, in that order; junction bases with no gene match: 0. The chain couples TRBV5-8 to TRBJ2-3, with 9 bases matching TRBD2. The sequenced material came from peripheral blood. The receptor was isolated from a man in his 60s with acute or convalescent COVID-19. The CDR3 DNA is TGTGCCAGCAGCTTGGGACTAGCGGCAGATACGCAGTATTTT. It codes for CASSLGLAADTQYF.